A selection of T cell receptor beta chains follows, all from one sample in a study of OX40 agonist ivuxolimab in advanced cancers. Method: immunoSEQ multiplex PCR; TCRdb's copy keeps in-frame clones and lacks some. The data hold about 66,000 clones, with over 65% observed a single time. The source material was CD4+ or CD8+ T cells sorted from blood, sampled in a trial of the OX40 agonist ivuxolimab. These receptor sequences come from an adult with an advanced solid tumor such as melanoma, head and neck, liver or kidney cancer. Each CDR3 is given with its conserved first and last residue. The D gene is left open where the match is weak. A row's size may be missing; if present it is once, few, many or a size class.

.	TRBV2	.	TRBJ2-4	TGTGCCAGCAGTGAACGGGTGTCTAGCAACATTCAGTACTTC	CASSERVSSNIQYF
.	TRBV6-5	.	TRBJ2-3	TGTGCCAGCAGTTACTCTAATCAGCGGCGCACAGATACGCAGTATTTT	CASSYSNQRRTDTQYF
.	TRBV19	.	TRBJ1-1	TGTGCCAGTAGTATTGGGGGCCTGAACACTGAAGCTTTCTTT	CASSIGGLNTEAFF
.	TRBV5-1	.	TRBJ1-2	TGCGCCAGCAGCCTCTCCAGCGGTTATGGCTATGGCTACACCTTC	CASSLSSGYGYGYTF
.	TRBV7-2	few	TRBJ1-1	TGTGCCAGCAGCTTTAATGGGGCCACTGAAGCTTTCTTT	CASSFNGATEAFF
TRBD2	TRBV10-3	.	TRBJ2-5	TGTGCCATCAGGGCGGGGTGGACGGGGGGTTCACAAGAGACCCAGTACTTC	CAIRAGWTGGSQETQYF
.	TRBV7-2	.	TRBJ1-2	TGTGCCAGCAGTCCGGGGCGGGGCTATGGCTACACCTTC	CASSPGRGYGYTF
.	TRBV6-6	.	TRBJ1-6	TGTGCCAGCAGTTACTCGACGGGAAATTCACCCCTCCACTTT	CASSYSTGNSPLHF
.	TRBV5-1	.	TRBJ1-4	TGCGCCAGCAGCTTGATCGGGGGCACTAATGAAAAACTGTTTTTT	CASSLIGGTNEKLFF
.	TRBV4-1	.	TRBJ1-2	TGCGCCAGCAGCCGGGGTCGGGGTACATTTAACTATGGCTACACCTTC	CASSRGRGTFNYGYTF
TRBD1	TRBV6-5	.	TRBJ1-2	TGTGCCAGCACCCAGGGGGCTGGCTACACCTTC	CASTQGAGYTF
TRBD1	TRBV7-2	.	TRBJ2-6	TGTGCCAGCAGCTTAGTGGGGACAGGGGGTAGTGGGGCCAACGTCCTGACTTTC	CASSLVGTGGSGANVLTF
TRBD1	TRBV11-2	once	TRBJ2-7	TGTGCCAGCAGCCGGGACAGGTCCTACGAGCAGTACTTC	CASSRDRSYEQYF
.	TRBV6-6	.	TRBJ1-1	TGTGCCAGCAGTTACCAGGGAGTGGCTTTCTTT	CASSYQGVAFF
.	TRBV19	.	TRBJ1-2	TGTGCCAGTAGCATAATAACTGCAGGGGCGTTCTATGGCTACACCTTC	CASSIITAGAFYGYTF
.	TRBV6-5	.	TRBJ1-6	TGTGCCAGCAGTGCCCAGACCAATTCACCCCTCCACTTT	CASSAQTNSPLHF
TRBD1	TRBV7-9	.	TRBJ2-5	TGTGCCAGCAGCCCGGACAGGGGGGGCCAAGAGACCCAGTACTTC	CASSPDRGGQETQYF
.	TRBV18	.	TRBJ1-6	TGTGCCAGCTCACCACAGGGGAAGCCCCTCCACTTT	CASSPQGKPLHF
.	TRBV4-3	once	TRBJ1-2	TGCGCCAGCAGCCAAGAGGGTCAGGTAGAGAGCCTTGGCTACACCTTC	CASSQEGQVESLGYTF
TRBD2	TRBV5-6	.	TRBJ2-3	TGTGCCAGCAGCTTGTTCGGTAGCGGGGGAACAGATACGCAGTATTTT	CASSLFGSGGTDTQYF
.	TRBV18	.	TRBJ2-2	TGTGCCAGCTCACCGAAGGACAGAGACACCGGGGAGCTGTTTTTT	CASSPKDRDTGELFF
.	TRBV7-9	.	TRBJ1-2	TGTGCCAGCAGCTTCCGCGACCAAACGATGCACACCTTC	CASSFRDQTMHTF
TRBD1	TRBV28	.	TRBJ1-2	TGTGCCAGCAGGGGACAGGGGAGAGGCTACACCTTC	CASRGQGRGYTF
.	TRBV19	.	TRBJ2-6	TGTGCCAGTAGTATTACTTACAGGGTAGAAGGGGCCAACGTCCTGACTTTC	CASSITYRVEGANVLTF
TRBD1	TRBV6-5	.	TRBJ1-2	TGTGCCAGCAGTTATCTTGGACAGGGGAGGAATGGCTACACCTTC	CASSYLGQGRNGYTF
TRBD2	TRBV27	.	TRBJ2-3	TGTGCCAGCAGTCTCCACTTAGCGGGGAGCACAGATACGCAGTATTTT	CASSLHLAGSTDTQYF
.	TRBV18	once	TRBJ1-2	TGTGCCAGCTCACCAGGACAGTTATTTACGGCGGGCTACACCTTC	CASSPGQLFTAGYTF
.	TRBV2	.	TRBJ1-5	TGTGCCAGCAGTTCGGGGGGCGCTTTCTATCAGCCCCAGCATTTT	CASSSGGAFYQPQHF
TRBD1	TRBV18	.	TRBJ1-1	TGTGCCAGCTCACCGACAGGGGGACCCTTCGGAGCTTTCTTT	CASSPTGGPFGAFF
.	TRBV19	.	TRBJ1-1	TGTGCCAGTAGTATAGGGCCGAGCACTGAAGCTTTCTTT	CASSIGPSTEAFF
TRBD1	TRBV7-2	.	TRBJ2-1	TGTGCCAGCAGCTCGAGAGGACAGGTCTACAATGAGCAGTTCTTC	CASSSRGQVYNEQFF
TRBD1	TRBV19	.	TRBJ2-7	TGTGCCAGTAGTAACTCAAGAGAGACAGGGTGGACCTACGAGCAGTACTTC	CASSNSRETGWTYEQYF
.	TRBV29-1	.	TRBJ2-1	TGCAGCGTTGAACTGGGGAACAGGATCCATGAGCAGTTCTTC	CSVELGNRIHEQFF
.	TRBV5-8	.	TRBJ2-2	TGTGCCAGCAGCCGGACAGTAAGGACCGGGGAGCTGTTTTTT	CASSRTVRTGELFF
.	TRBV5-4	.	TRBJ1-1	TGTGCCAGCAGGCCTTACCAGGGGTACACTGAAGCTTTCTTT	CASRPYQGYTEAFF
TRBD2	TRBV7-9	.	TRBJ2-3	TGTGCCAGCACCCTGGGGGGGGTGGATACGCAGTATTTT	CASTLGGVDTQYF
.	TRBV12-2	.	TRBJ1-2	TGTGCAAGTCGTCTGGTCACGGGACATCTCGTTCGCTATGGCTACACCTTC	CASRLVTGHLVRYGYTF
.	TRBV6-1	.	TRBJ1-2	TGTGCCAGCAGTGAGAAGGAATATGGCTACACCTTC	CASSEKEYGYTF
TRBD1	TRBV4-2	.	TRBJ2-7	TGTGCCAGCAGCCAAGAGGGGAGACAGGGGAGCGAGCAGTACTTC	CASSQEGRQGSEQYF
TRBD1	TRBV6-5	.	TRBJ1-2	TGTGCCAGCAGTTCTCCAGGGGGGGGAAACTATGGCTACACCTTC	CASSSPGGGNYGYTF
.	TRBV6-5	.	TRBJ1-1	TGTGCCAGCAGTAGAATCGGGGAGGACGAAGCTTTCTTT	CASSRIGEDEAFF
TRBD2	TRBV27	.	TRBJ2-3	TGTGCCAGCAGTTTAGCACTAGCGGGGACAGATACGCAGTATTTT	CASSLALAGTDTQYF
.	TRBV11-2	.	TRBJ2-7	TGTGCCAGCAGCTTAGGAAGGGCTGCTTACGAGCAGTACTTC	CASSLGRAAYEQYF
TRBD1	TRBV6-6	.	TRBJ1-1	TGTGCCACCCACAGGGGGAGGACTGAAGCTTTCTTT	CATHRGRTEAFF
TRBD1	TRBV6-6	.	TRBJ1-4	TGTGCCAGCAGTTACCCCGGGACAGGGAGTGAAAAACTGTTTTTT	CASSYPGTGSEKLFF
.	TRBV14	.	TRBJ2-3	TGTGCCAGCAGCCAAGAAAGTGCCAGCCATACGCAGTATTTT	CASSQESASHTQYF
.	TRBV2	.	TRBJ1-2	TGTGCCAGCCTACAAGACCCGAGACAGCTTGGCTACACCTTC	CASLQDPRQLGYTF
.	TRBV18	.	TRBJ1-3	TGTGCCAGCTCACCGGGACACGGGGGAGGAAACACCATATATTTT	CASSPGHGGGNTIYF
.	TRBV6-6	few	TRBJ1-1	TGTGCCAGCAGTTACAGGGGGGCAATGGGGAACACTGAAGCTTTCTTT	CASSYRGAMGNTEAFF